Below, 4 T cell receptor beta chains from the same sample are listed, as sequenced in a study of human T cells and chemical hapten exposure. The time point denotes: pre-sensitization, week 0. Treatment of the sample: therapeutic diphenylcyclopropenone sensitization with weekly scalp DPC. TCRdb processed the RACE reads anew with MiXCR; each CDR3 protein has one entry. The sample lists roughly 80,000 distinct CDR3 sequences, around 15% occurring once. Here the sequenced sample was whole blood, taken in connection with sensitization to the hapten diphenylcyclopropenone (DPC). The receptor set was obtained from a woman aged 45-65 years with alopecia areata. Some clones in this sample may be carry-over from other donors' samples.

There are a few counts of this clonotype. The V gene is TRBV29-1, the J gene TRBJ2-1; TRBD2 matches 8 bases. This CDR3 has 14 residues. From germline, CDR1 is SQVTM and CDR2 ANQGSEA. With V trimmed by 4 bases and J by 5 bases, 7 bases remained unmatched. CDR3 sequence: CSVVKRERDNEQFF. The CDR3, as DNA: TGCAGCGTTGTCAAGCGGGAGAGGGACAATGAGCAGTTCTTC.

Ten or more counts support this clonotype. The V and J genes are TRBV29-1 and TRBJ1-1; the match to TRBD1 covers 9 bases. Germline V CDR1 and CDR2: SQVTM, ANQGSEA. This CDR3 has 12 amino acids. Trimming removed 6 bases from V and 3 bases from J; junction bases left unmatched: 2. The DNA for the CDR3 is TGCAGCGTACAGGGGGCTTACACTGAAGCTTTCTTT. Amino acids: CSVQGAYTEAFF.

J is TRBJ2-3 and V is TRBV15, with D uncertain. This CDR3 spans 14 amino acids. V was cut by 0 bases and J by 2 bases, with 6 bases left in between. From germline, CDR1 is LNHNV and CDR2 YYDKDF (reference sequence). The CDR3 sequence is CATSRERNTDTQYF. The DNA for the CDR3 is TGTGCCACCAGCAGAGAGCGGAACACAGATACGCAGTATTTT.

This clonotype was observed many times. J is TRBJ2-3 and V is TRBV4-3; no clear D. Germline V gives CDR1 LGHNA, CDR2 YSLEER. Trimming removed 2 bases at V and 5 bases at J, with 17 bases between. The CDR3 extends over 16 amino acids. Written as DNA, the CDR3 is TGCGCCAGCAGCCAAAGATTGAGCTGGGTTGGAGATACGCAGTATTTT. Translating it yields CASSQRLSWVGDTQYF.